These 30 T cell receptor beta chains were all obtained from the same sample, sequenced in a study of shared clonotypes between healthy human individuals. Sequenced by immunoSEQ multiplex PCR; TCRdb stores in-frame clones only, minus some. This sample yields 2,500,000 or so clones, of which around 90% are seen a single time; over 0.12% belongs to the top ten. Sequenced input: naive CD4+ T cells sorted from blood. The subset denotes: CD45RA+ positively selected. These receptors were collected from a man aged 18 to 30 in good health.

The J gene is TRBJ1-6, the V gene TRBV19, with 7 bases matching TRBD1. Germline lookup yields CDR1 LNHDA and CDR2 SQIVND (reference sequence). The CDR3 has 13 residues. Trimming cost V 7 bases and J 9 bases; bases outside gene matches: 6. CDR3 nucleotide sequence: TGTGCCAGTACCACGACAGGGACTTCACCCCTCCACTTT. Its protein is CASTTTGTSPLHF. The variable domain in full, with the rest retrieved from reference TRBV19 and TRBJ1-6, is DGGITQSPKYLFRKEGQNVTLSCEQNLNHDAMYWYRQDPGQGLRLIYYSQIVNDFQKGDIAEGYSVSREKKESFPLTVTSAQKNPTAFYLCASTTTGTSPLHFGNGTRLTVT.

The chain combines TRBV6-5 with TRBJ2-7, with D uncertain. Trimming removed 2 bases at V and 5 bases at J, with 7 bases between. CDR3 length equals 12 residues. Germline lookup yields CDR1 MNHEY and CDR2 SVGAGI. The CDR3 loop is CASSYRTNEQYF. The CDR3 bases are TGTGCCAGCAGTTACCGGACGAACGAGCAGTACTTC.

The chain carries TRBV18 and TRBJ1-2; no clear D. The germline CDR1 and CDR2 sequences are KGHSH and LQKENI. The CDR3 contains 13 residues. V was shortened by 3 bases and J by 1 base, with 6 bases between the two germline ends. In DNA form, the CDR3 reads TGTGCCAGCTCACCCCAGGTTAACTATGGCTACACCTTC. Translated: CASSPQVNYGYTF. Filled out from reference TRBV18 and TRBJ1-2, the complete variable domain reads NAGVMQNPRHLVRRRGQEARLRCSPMKGHSHVYWYRQLPEEGLKFMVYLQKENIIDESGMPKERFSAEFPKEGPSILRIQQVVRGDSAAYFCASSPQVNYGYTFGSGTRLTVV.

This sequence joins TRBV5-1 and TRBJ2-1; D may be TRBD1 or TRBD2 (6 bases each). The germline CDR1 and CDR2 sequences are SGHRS and YFSETQ. V was shortened by 0 bases and J by 4 bases, with 14 bases between the two germline ends. The CDR3 is 16 amino acids. CDR3 coding DNA: TGCGCCAGCAGCTTGGCCGATGGGGGGCCGTACAATGAGCAGTTCTTC. It is translated as CASSLADGGPYNEQFF.

The chain links TRBV2 to TRBJ1-3; maybe TRBD1 (6 bases). V was trimmed by 7 bases and J by 0 bases, leaving 10 bases between them. The CDR3 totals 14 residues. The V gene's germline CDR1 is SNHLY and CDR2 FYNNEI. The CDR3 DNA sequence: TGTGCCAGCACTCAGGGGAGCTCTGGAAACACCATATATTTT. Translated: CASTQGSSGNTIYF.

This clone was seen more than once but under ten times. This chain connects TRBV19 to TRBJ1-1; 7 nucleotides agree with TRBD1. J gave up 0 bases and V 4 bases, and 8 bases lay outside the gene matches. The germline gives CDR1 LNHDA, CDR2 SQIVND (reference sequence). This CDR3 has 16 amino acids. The chain's CDR3 is CASSRLTGSMNTEAFF. The CDR3 DNA follows: TGTGCCAGTAGTAGACTGACAGGGTCGATGAACACTGAAGCTTTCTTT.

This rearrangement joins TRBV7-2 to TRBJ2-2, with 12 nucleotides matching TRBD1. Germline trimming cut 5 bases from V and 7 bases from J; bases unmatched to any gene: 5. CDR3 length: 15 residues. Germline V lookup: CDR1 SGHTA, CDR2 FQGNSA. CDR3 in DNA: TGTGCCAGCAGCCGGGACAGGGGGCTAGGCGGGGAGCTGTTTTTT. Residues: CASSRDRGLGGELFF.

This clone showed up just once. This rearrangement joins TRBV27 to TRBJ2-5, with 9 bases that match TRBD1. The J call could be wrong; TRBJ2-7 is a better fit for the DNA end. Germline CDR1 reads MNHEY; CDR2 reads SMNVEV (reference sequence). The CDR3 sequence is 14 residues long. Here the CDR3 reads CASRRTGASYEQYF. In DNA form, the CDR3 reads TGTGCCAGCAGGAGGACAGGGGCTTCCTACGAGCAGTACTTC.

This clone came up once. The sample contains more than one DNA sequence encoding this CDR3. The chain is built from TRBV5-4 and TRBJ1-6; TRBD1 matches at 7 bases. This CDR3 is 14 amino acids long. CDR1 and CDR2 (germline): SGHNT, YYREEE (reference sequence). The trim removed 0 bases at V and 7 bases at J, leaving 1 base unmatched. The CDR3 spells CASSLGQGNSPLHF. The CDR3 DNA follows: TGTGCCAGCAGCTTGGGACAGGGAAATTCACCCCTCCACTTT. The complete variable domain, with remaining parts taken from reference TRBV5-4 and TRBJ1-6, reads ETGVTQSPTHLIKTRGQQVTLRCSSQSGHNTVSWYQQALGQGPQFIFQYYREEENGRGNFPPRFSGLQFPNYSSELNVNALELDDSALYLCASSLGQGNSPLHFGNGTRLTVT.

V usage is TRBV6-5 and J usage is TRBJ1-4; D is perhaps TRBD1 (6 bases). V was pared by 7 bases and J by 4 bases, with 16 bases between. CDR3 length: 15 residues. The germline gives CDR1 MNHEY, CDR2 SVGAGI. This CDR3 is CASNRGGKRNEKLFF. CDR3 DNA: TGTGCCAGCAACCGAGGGGGGAAACGTAATGAAAAACTGTTTTTT.

V gene TRBV13 combines with J gene TRBJ2-7, with a possible D match to TRBD2 (6 bases). The V end was cut by 1 base, the J end by 5 bases, with 9 bases between. Per the germline V gene, CDR1 is PRHDT and CDR2 is FYEKMQ (reference sequence). This CDR3 is built from 13 residues. The CDR3 reads CASSLARGHEQYF. The CDR3 nucleotides are TGTGCCAGCAGCTTAGCGCGGGGCCACGAGCAGTACTTC.

The chain has TRBV7-3 and TRBJ2-2; D is uncertain. Germline V CDR1 and CDR2: SGHTA, FQGTGA. Trimming pared 6 bases from V and 1 base from J, leaving 15 bases between. The CDR3 is 16 residues long. CDR3 bases: TGTGCCAGCAGGAGTCGGATGGAACGGAACACCGGGGAGCTGTTTTTT. It translates to CASRSRMERNTGELFF.

The rearrangement uses TRBV29-1 and TRBJ2-5; no clear D gene. The ends were cut back, 4 bases at V and 4 bases at J, with 10 bases in the middle. The CDR3 length is 12 residues. Germline CDR1 reads SQVTM; CDR2 reads ANQGSEA. For the CDR3, the DNA is TGCAGCGTTGGTCAACAGCGAGAGACCCAGTACTTC. It specifies CSVGQQRETQYF.

The chain has TRBV6-1 and TRBJ2-7, with 10 bases aligning to TRBD1. This CDR3 has 15 residues. J lost 2 bases, V lost 3 bases, and 4 bases had no gene match. Germline V gives CDR1 MNHNS, CDR2 SASEGT. In DNA form, the CDR3 reads TGTGCCAGCAGTGAGACAGGGGGCCAGACCTACGAGCAGTACTTC. Translating gives CASSETGGQTYEQYF.

The J gene is TRBJ2-7, the V gene TRBV30; D gene uncertain. CDR1 is GTSNPN and CDR2 is SVGIG in the germline V gene (reference sequence). With 6 bases removed from V and 6 bases from J, the gap between germline ends came to 21 bases. CDR3 size: 14 residues. The CDR3 DNA reads as TGTGCCTGCCGCGGCCCAGGACCCCTCGTCGAGCAGTACTTC. The encoded protein is CACRGPGPLVEQYF.

Concerning this clone: Within the sample, other DNA sequences also encode this same CDR3. CDR3 sequence: CASSYGGRSDEKLFF. The DNA of the CDR3 is TGTGCCAGCAGTTACGGTGGCAGATCAGATGAAAAACTGTTTTTT. The chain is built from TRBV6-5 and TRBJ1-4; D ambiguous. The CDR3 has 15 amino acids. V lost 2 bases and J 6 bases, leaving 13 bases between the germline ends. Germline V gene sequence: CDR1 MNHEY, CDR2 SVGAGI.

In nucleotides, the CDR3 is TGTGCCAGCACCGTTTCTAGCGGGGGGGACGAGGAGCAGTTCTTC. It is translated as CASTVSSGGDEEQFF. The rearrangement joins TRBV9 to TRBJ2-1; TRBD2 agrees at 12 bases. Losses at the gene ends were 6 bases for V and 10 bases for J; bases not matched to a gene: 11. CDR3 length equals 15 residues. CDR1 and CDR2 from the germline V gene are SGDLS and YYNGEE.

The CDR3, as DNA: TGTGCCAGCTCCCGGACAGGGTATGGAGAGACCCAGTACTTC. Translation: CASSRTGYGETQYF. The rearrangement uses TRBV18 and TRBJ2-5; 8 nucleotides align to TRBD1. Per the germline V gene, CDR1 is KGHSH and CDR2 is LQKENI. This CDR3 has 14 residues. Unmatched junction bases numbered 7, after V lost 6 bases and J lost 4 bases.

J is TRBJ1-2 and V is TRBV5-1, with TRBD1 as a possible D gene (5 bases). The CDR3 spans 16 residues. Germline V lookup: CDR1 SGHRS, CDR2 YFSETQ. V lost 0 bases, J lost 2 bases, and 14 bases lay in between. Written as DNA, the CDR3 is TGCGCCAGCAGCTTGGCCGGAGGGCGGGGCAACTATGGCTACACCTTC. This encodes CASSLAGGRGNYGYTF.

The table lists this clone with a count of one. V and J are TRBV18 and TRBJ2-4, with D perhaps TRBD1 (5 bases). The germline V and J ends were trimmed by 5 bases and 0 bases, with 11 bases remaining between them. CDR3 length: 15 residues. Per the germline V gene, CDR1 is KGHSH and CDR2 is LQKENI. Written as DNA, the CDR3 is TGTGCCAGCTCATCTATTAGGGGAGCCAAAAACATTCAGTACTTC. Protein sequence: CASSSIRGAKNIQYF.

The gene calls are TRBV7-2 and TRBJ2-1; 9 positions agree with TRBD2. V was clipped by 5 bases and J by 10 bases; unmatched bases: 12. The CDR3 length is 15 residues. Germline V gives CDR1 SGHTA, CDR2 FQGNSA. The CDR3 sequence is CASSPGEREVEEQFF. DNA for the CDR3: TGTGCCAGCAGCCCCGGGGAGCGGGAGGTAGAAGAGCAGTTCTTC.

The rearrangement joins TRBV5-1 to TRBJ2-3; 12 nucleotides line up with TRBD2. The CDR3 covers 18 residues. With V trimmed by 0 bases and J by 5 bases, 10 bases remained unmatched. Germline values: CDR1 SGHRS, CDR2 YFSETQ. CDR3 nucleotides: TGCGCCAGCAGCTTGGCCCCCCTAGCGGGAGGGCCCGGAGATACGCAGTATTTT. It yields the protein CASSLAPLAGGPGDTQYF.

In DNA, the CDR3 is TGTGCCAGCAGCTTACCCTCTCCAGGGACTGAAAAACTGTTTTTT. It encodes CASSLPSPGTEKLFF. The chain employs TRBV11-2 and TRBJ1-4; D possibly corresponds to TRBD1 (5 bases). The CDR3 extends over 15 amino acids. The V gene lost 2 bases and the J gene lost 7 bases, with 14 bases spanning the gap. Germline-derived CDR1 and CDR2 are SGHAT and FQNNGV.

The CDR3 coding sequence is TGTGCCAGCAGTGCGGAGGGTACGGTGGAGCAGTACTTC. Its protein is CASSAEGTVEQYF. The rearrangement uses TRBV2 and TRBJ2-7; a weak D match, TRBD2 (6 bases). CDR3 length equals 13 residues. Germline V gene sequence: CDR1 SNHLY, CDR2 FYNNEI. Trimming left V 4 bases short and J 7 bases short, with 14 bases between.

The chain uses TRBV30 and TRBJ2-2, with TRBD2 identical over 11 bases. The CDR3 runs 15 residues. Germline-derived CDR1 and CDR2 are GTSNPN and SVGIG (reference sequence). The ends lost 1 base at V and 5 bases at J; junction bases unmatched: 3. CDR3 protein: CAWSGPSGRTGELFF. The CDR3, as DNA: TGTGCCTGGAGTGGTCCTAGCGGGAGGACCGGGGAGCTGTTTTTT.

The gene calls are TRBV10-3 and TRBJ1-4, with D uncertain. This CDR3 is built from 11 residues. Deletions cut 5 bases from V and 8 bases from J, with 6 bases between. Germline-derived CDR1 and CDR2 are ENHRY and SYGVKD. The CDR3: CAISKGEKLFF. Written as DNA, the CDR3 is TGTGCCATCAGTAAAGGGGAAAAACTGTTTTTT.

The V gene is TRBV6-6, the J gene TRBJ1-2; no definite D call. The germline gives CDR1 MNHNY, CDR2 SVGAGI (reference sequence). This CDR3 is built from 12 residues. V was cut by 4 bases and J by 4 bases, with 7 bases left in between. The CDR3 DNA sequence: TGTGCCAGCAGTTCAGACCGCTATGGCTACACCTTC. Translated: CASSSDRYGYTF.

The chain carries TRBV30 and TRBJ2-7; TRBD1 agrees at 7 bases. CDR3 length: 11 residues. CDR1 and CDR2 (germline): GTSNPN, SVGIG (reference sequence). Trimming cost V 7 bases and J 3 bases; bases outside gene matches: 3. The CDR3 sequence: CASDRNYEQYF. The CDR3 region has the DNA TGTGCCTCGGACAGGAACTACGAGCAGTACTTC.

The chain couples TRBV15 to TRBJ1-5; 7 bases are shared with TRBD1. The V and J ends lost 0 bases and 2 bases, in that order; junction bases with no gene match: 4. Germline V gene sequence: CDR1 LNHNV, CDR2 YYDKDF (reference sequence). This CDR3 comprises 16 residues. The chain's CDR3 is CATSRDWTGGNQPQHF. CDR3 DNA sequence: TGTGCCACCAGCAGAGATTGGACAGGAGGCAATCAGCCCCAGCATTTT.

V usage is TRBV18 and J usage is TRBJ2-7; no clear D. CDR3 length: 13 amino acids. The germline V and J ends were trimmed by 1 base and 7 bases, with 11 bases remaining between them. The germline gives CDR1 KGHSH, CDR2 LQKENI. The CDR3 region has the DNA TGTGCCAGCTCACCACTTAGGGCACAGGAGCAGTACTTC. Amino acid sequence: CASSPLRAQEQYF.